A single sample gave rise to the 32 T cell receptor beta chains below, sequenced in a study of T cells in Graves' hyperthyroidism and ophthalmopathy. Using RNA transcripts as the source, TCR beta CDR3 regions were amplified. HTBI primers were used for first-round RT-PCR of the TCR CDR3. TCRdb re-called the multiplex PCR reads through MiXCR, storing one row per CDR3 protein. This table has over 650,000 distinct CDR3 sequences, approximately 16% appearing once. Sequencing was done on a sample of blood. Every receptor here comes from a young man with Graves' hyperthyroidism.

The chain recombines TRBV5-5 with TRBJ2-5; maybe TRBD2 (6 bases). CDR1 is SGHKS and CDR2 is YYEKEE in the germline V gene (reference sequence). The CDR3 runs 13 residues. V was shortened by 5 bases and J by 2 bases, with 10 bases between the two germline ends. This CDR3 reads CASSREHQETQYF. The CDR3 DNA sequence: TGTGCCAGCAGTCGGGAGCATCAAGAGACCCAGTACTTC.

The chain links TRBV11-3 to TRBJ2-2; 9 bases line up with TRBD1. The CDR3 has 16 amino acids. V was clipped by 4 bases and J by 5 bases; unmatched bases: 8. Germline values: CDR1 SGHNT, CDR2 YENEEA. The CDR3 region has the DNA TGTGCCAGCAGCTCCCGGGACAGGGTAAAAACCGGGGAGCTGTTTTTT. It translates to CASSSRDRVKTGELFF.

The chain's CDR3 is CATSPLPTDTQYF. For the CDR3, the DNA is TGTGCCACCAGCCCCCTTCCCACAGATACGCAGTATTTT. This rearrangement joins TRBV15 to TRBJ2-3, with D uncertain. Germline V gene data show CDR1 as LNHNV and CDR2 as YYDKDF (reference sequence). CDR3 length equals 13 residues. V lost 5 bases to trimming and J lost 2 bases, with 8 bases between them.

In regard to this clonotype: An end of the junction does not agree with germline; a read error may underlie this. The chain has TRBV11-2 and TRBJ2-5; 7 bases fit TRBD2. Germline lookup yields CDR1 SGHAT and CDR2 FQNNGV. The CDR3 consists of 14 residues. The CDR3 region has the DNA TGTGCCAGCAACTTACTAGCGACACAAGAGACCCAGTACTTC. This sequence encodes CASNLLATQETQYF.

The table lists this clonotype with a count of one. This sequence joins TRBV7-9 and TRBJ2-1; 11 bases fit TRBD2. The CDR3 length is 14 residues. CDR1 SEHNR and CDR2 FQNEAQ come from the germline V gene (reference sequence). V shed 5 bases and J 9 bases; nucleotides not matched to a gene: 6. CDR3 sequence: CASSPTSGIGEQFF. CDR3 bases: TGTGCCAGCAGCCCGACTAGCGGGATTGGTGAGCAGTTCTTC.

This clonotype was counted only a few times. The chain carries TRBV7-2 and TRBJ2-1, with TRBD2 matching 9 bases. CDR3 length: 15 amino acids. Germline V gene lookup returns CDR1 SGHTA and CDR2 FQGNSA. V dropped 3 bases and J dropped 9; count of bases not matched to a gene: 9. The CDR3 loop is CASSLMGLAAGEQFF. Here the CDR3 DNA reads TGTGCCAGCAGCTTGATGGGACTAGCAGCCGGTGAGCAGTTCTTC. The full variable domain, completed using reference TRBV7-2 and TRBJ2-1, is GAGVSQSPSNKVTEKGKDVELRCDPISGHTALYWYRQSLGQGLEFLIYFQGNSAPDKSGLPSDRFSAERTGGSVSTLTIQRTQQEDSAVYLCASSLMGLAAGEQFFGPGTRLTVL.

The rearrangement uses TRBV6-2 or TRBV6-3 and TRBJ2-3; D is undetermined. CDR1 MNHEY and CDR2 SVGEGT come from the germline V gene. This CDR3 region has 14 residues. Trimming left V 6 bases short and J 3 bases short, with 13 bases between. The CDR3 DNA is TGTGCCAGCAGGACGCGATTAGGGACAGATACGCAGTATTTT. Translating it yields CASRTRLGTDTQYF.

In its sample, this clonotype was seen many times. The rearrangement links TRBV6-1 to TRBJ2-2, with a weak D call TRBD2 (5 bases). Germline V lookup: CDR1 MNHNS, CDR2 SASEGT. The CDR3 consists of 13 residues. V dropped 5 bases and J dropped 7 bases, with 11 bases sitting between them. The CDR3 DNA is TGTGCCAGCAGTCCCATCGGGGACGGGGAGCTGTTTTTT. Protein: CASSPIGDGELFF.

This clonotype was found many times. The J gene is TRBJ2-4, the V gene TRBV10-3, with TRBD1 as a possible D gene (6 bases). Between the trimmed V and J ends, which lost 3 bases and 3 bases, there was a span of 15 bases. This CDR3 is 16 amino acids long. Per germline, CDR1 ENHRY and CDR2 SYGVKD. Here the CDR3 reads CAISEQGAGGKNIQYF. The CDR3 DNA reads TGTGCCATCAGTGAACAGGGAGCAGGAGGCAAAAACATTCAGTACTTC.

The chain carries TRBV4-2 and TRBJ1-1, with D maybe TRBD1 (5 bases). With 5 bases removed from V and 0 bases from J, the gap between germline ends came to 10 bases. CDR3 size: 14 residues. Germline V lookup: CDR1 LGHNA, CDR2 YNFKEQ. CDR3 protein: CASSARGLNTEAFF. The CDR3 DNA is TGTGCCAGCAGCGCCCGGGGCCTGAACACTGAAGCTTTCTTT.

This sequence joins TRBV7-8 and TRBJ2-4, with 9 bases identical to TRBD2. Germline V lookup: CDR1 SGHVS, CDR2 FQNEAQ. Trimming cost V 5 bases and J 1 base; bases outside gene matches: 15. This CDR3 region has 19 residues. The CDR3 protein is CASSPRGVAGVSAKNIQYF. The CDR3 DNA sequence: TGTGCCAGCAGCCCCAGGGGGGTAGCGGGAGTATCGGCCAAAAACATTCAGTACTTC.

This clonotype was seen repeatedly, ten times or more. The chain joins TRBV27 to TRBJ2-7; 11 bases map to TRBD2. Germline CDR1 MNHEY, CDR2 SMNVEV (reference sequence). Trimming at V came to 7 bases and at J to 5 bases, leaving 13 bases not matched to a gene. The CDR3 has 16 residues. The CDR3 region has the DNA TGTGCCAGCACGCCCCGGTTCCTAGCGGGAGGCAACGAGCAGTACTTC. It specifies CASTPRFLAGGNEQYF.

The chain has TRBV6-2 or TRBV6-3 and TRBJ2-7, with TRBD1 as a possible D gene (5 bases). Between the trimmed V and J ends, which lost 2 bases and 7 bases, there was a span of 15 bases. Germline V lookup: CDR1 MNHEY, CDR2 SVGEGT. The length of the CDR3 is 14 residues. Here the CDR3 DNA reads TGTGCCAGCAGTTACAGTGGGGCCGTATCGGAGCAGTACTTC. Amino acid sequence: CASSYSGAVSEQYF.

This clonotype was observed a few times. The rearrangement links TRBV5-1 to TRBJ1-2; D unresolved. The V gene's germline CDR1 is SGHRS and CDR2 YFSETQ. Between the trimmed V and J ends, which lost 0 bases and 4 bases, there was a span of 13 bases. The CDR3 is made up of 15 amino acids. CDR3 nucleotide sequence: TGCGCCAGCAGCTTGGAGCAGTCCTCACTCTATGGCTACACCTTC. It is translated as CASSLEQSSLYGYTF.

This clonotype was detected ten times or more. In DNA form, the CDR3 reads TGTGCCACCAGTGATGTTTGGACAGATACGCAGTATTTT. Its protein is CATSDVWTDTQYF. The chain couples TRBV24-1 to TRBJ2-3, with D uncertain. Trimming shortened V by 3 bases and J by 3 bases, and 6 bases separated the two germline ends. This CDR3 is built from 13 residues. Germline V gives CDR1 KGHDR, CDR2 SFDVKD.

CDR3 sequence reads: CASSQAQGDYGYTF. CDR3 DNA: TGTGCCAGCAGCCAAGCACAGGGTGACTATGGCTACACCTTC. J is TRBJ1-2 and V is TRBV4-2; the D gene is possibly TRBD1 (6 bases). Trimming left V 1 base short and J 3 bases short, with 9 bases between. Germline V gene data show CDR1 as LGHNA and CDR2 as YNFKEQ. This CDR3 is 14 amino acids long.

The J gene is TRBJ2-3, the V gene TRBV5-1, with D tentatively TRBD1 (5 bases). The germline CDR1 and CDR2 sequences are SGHRS and YFSETQ. V lost 0 bases and J lost 2, with 10 bases in between. The CDR3 consists of 15 residues. The CDR3 protein is CASSLGQYPTDTQYF. As DNA, the CDR3 is TGCGCCAGCAGCTTGGGACAGTACCCCACAGATACGCAGTATTTT.

V usage is TRBV20-1 and J usage is TRBJ2-1, with 7 bases lining up with TRBD1. The CDR3 totals 14 residues. V lost 0 bases to trimming and J lost 2 bases; unmatched junction nucleotides: 1. Germline values: CDR1 DFQATT, CDR2 SNEGSKA (reference sequence). CDR3 residues: CSAREGGPYNEQFF. Written as DNA, the CDR3 is TGCAGTGCTAGAGAAGGGGGCCCCTACAATGAGCAGTTCTTC.

A single count supports this clonotype. The rearrangement links TRBV20-1 to TRBJ1-5, with D perhaps matching TRBD1 (6 bases). Trimming took 3 bases from V and 7 from J, leaving 13 bases between them. This CDR3 has 13 amino acids. Germline CDR1 and CDR2: DFQATT and SNEGSKA (reference sequence). The CDR3: CSASGSRGQPQHF. CDR3 DNA: TGCAGTGCTAGCGGGTCCAGGGGCCAGCCCCAGCATTTT.

The V call is TRBV6-1, the J call TRBJ1-5; D ambiguous. This CDR3 is 16 amino acids long. V lost 5 bases, J lost 0 bases, and 14 bases lay in between. Per the germline V gene, CDR1 is MNHNS and CDR2 is SASEGT. Here the CDR3 DNA reads TGTGCCAGCAGTCCATCTCGGGGTTTTAGCAATCAGCCCCAGCATTTT. Protein product: CASSPSRGFSNQPQHF.

This clonotype was observed many times. This sequence joins TRBV2 and TRBJ2-1, with D possibly matching TRBD2 (6 bases). The V gene's germline CDR1 is SNHLY and CDR2 FYNNEI. The CDR3 covers 10 residues. The CDR3 protein is CNSEGNEQFF. The CDR3 bases are TGTAACTCGGAGGGGAATGAGCAGTTCTTC.

The V gene is TRBV28, the J gene TRBJ2-6, with D possibly TRBD2 on 6 matching bases. This CDR3 is 16 amino acids long. Looked up from germline, CDR1 is MDHEN and CDR2 is SYDVKM. V was shortened by 6 bases and J by 2 bases, with 14 bases between the two germline ends. The CDR3: CASSALLATGANVLTF. CDR3 DNA: TGTGCCAGCAGCGCCCTTCTAGCGACTGGGGCCAACGTCCTGACTTTC.

Only a few counts were recorded for this clonotype. The J gene is TRBJ2-1, the V gene TRBV5-4, with D hard to call. Germline V lookup: CDR1 SGHNT, CDR2 YYREEE (reference sequence). Trimming removed 2 bases from V and 3 bases from J, with 9 bases in between. This CDR3 region has 14 residues. DNA of the CDR3: TGTGCCAGCAGCTTCCGGGCTGACTACAATGAGCAGTTCTTC. Translation: CASSFRADYNEQFF.

In its sample, this clonotype was seen many times. The chain has TRBV7-9 and TRBJ2-3; 8 bases agree with TRBD2. From germline, CDR1 is SEHNR and CDR2 FQNEAQ (reference sequence). The CDR3 has 18 amino acids. Losses at the gene ends were 2 bases for V and 5 bases for J; bases not matched to a gene: 15. This CDR3 reads CASSLPPGGAGDEDTQYF. The CDR3 coding sequence is TGTGCCAGCAGCTTACCCCCCGGTGGAGCGGGAGACGAAGATACGCAGTATTTT.

Details on this clonotype: Being one base from a much bigger clone, this may be a read error. This chain connects TRBV27 to TRBJ2-1; D might be TRBD2 (6 bases). The DNA end lines up better with TRBJ2-7; the J call may be wrong. From germline, CDR1 is MNHEY and CDR2 SMNVEV (reference sequence). The CDR3 loop spans 15 amino acids. Here the CDR3 reads CASKTGTLSYNEQYF. In DNA form, the CDR3 reads TGTGCCAGCAAAACGGGGACTCTAAGCTACAATGAGCAGTACTTC.

This clonotype was found many times. The genes are TRBV24-1 and TRBJ2-1; D remains ambiguous. This CDR3 is 15 amino acids long. V was cut by 2 bases and J by 8 bases, with 15 bases left in between. In germline, CDR1 is KGHDR, CDR2 SFDVKD. CDR3 coding DNA: TGTGCCACCAGTGATTGGGAAGTTGGTCTCCATGAGCAGTTCTTC. Encoded protein: CATSDWEVGLHEQFF.

This clonotype was detected ten times or more. The V call is TRBV18, the J call TRBJ2-7; D not certain. Trimming removed 4 bases from V and 5 bases from J, with 12 bases in between. The CDR3 is 13 amino acids. CDR1 is KGHSH and CDR2 is LQKENI in the germline V gene. The CDR3 DNA reads TGTGCCAGCTCACGGTATAGGGAAGACGAGCAGTACTTC. Translated, it gives CASSRYREDEQYF.

This clonotype was seen only a few times. V and J are TRBV15 and TRBJ2-1; D is undetermined. Germline V lookup: CDR1 LNHNV, CDR2 YYDKDF (reference sequence). The V end was cut by 3 bases, the J end by 8 bases, with 8 bases between. This CDR3 region has 12 residues. CDR3 DNA: TGTGCCACCAGCAGGCCCCGGGATGAGCAGTTCTTC. It yields the protein CATSRPRDEQFF.

The table lists this clonotype with many counts. V gene TRBV12-3 or TRBV12-4 combines with J gene TRBJ2-3; D is uncertain. The CDR3 length is 12 residues. V lost 3 bases, J lost 5 bases, and 6 bases lay in between. The CDR3 sequence: CASSFGRDTQYF. DNA of the CDR3: TGTGCCAGCAGTTTCGGACGAGATACGCAGTATTTT.

The table lists this clonotype with many counts. This sequence joins TRBV2 and TRBJ1-2; 7 positions agree with TRBD1. The V and J ends lost 4 bases and 0 bases, in that order; junction bases with no gene match: 8. CDR1 is SNHLY and CDR2 is FYNNEI in the germline V gene. CDR3 length: 16 residues. The CDR3 sequence: CASSGPGQEANYGYTF. CDR3 nucleotides: TGTGCCAGCAGTGGTCCCGGACAGGAGGCTAACTATGGCTACACCTTC.

This clonotype showed up many times. V and J are TRBV6-1 and TRBJ1-2; 11 bases match TRBD1. The CDR3 runs 15 residues. The germline gives CDR1 MNHNS, CDR2 SASEGT. The trim removed 6 bases at V and 6 bases at J, leaving 9 bases unmatched. Here the CDR3 reads CASRGSGTGGHGYTF. CDR3 coding DNA: TGTGCCAGCAGAGGTTCCGGGACAGGGGGGCATGGCTACACCTTC.

In this sample, this clonotype turned up many times. The chain combines TRBV3-1 with TRBJ2-1; 8 positions match TRBD1. CDR1 and CDR2 from the germline V gene are LGHDT and YNNKEL (reference sequence). CDR3 size: 16 residues. Losses at the gene ends were 4 bases for V and 6 bases for J; bases not matched to a gene: 11. The CDR3 loop is CASSPQGADHFNEQFF. For the CDR3, the DNA is TGTGCCAGCAGCCCGCAGGGGGCCGACCATTTCAATGAGCAGTTCTTC.